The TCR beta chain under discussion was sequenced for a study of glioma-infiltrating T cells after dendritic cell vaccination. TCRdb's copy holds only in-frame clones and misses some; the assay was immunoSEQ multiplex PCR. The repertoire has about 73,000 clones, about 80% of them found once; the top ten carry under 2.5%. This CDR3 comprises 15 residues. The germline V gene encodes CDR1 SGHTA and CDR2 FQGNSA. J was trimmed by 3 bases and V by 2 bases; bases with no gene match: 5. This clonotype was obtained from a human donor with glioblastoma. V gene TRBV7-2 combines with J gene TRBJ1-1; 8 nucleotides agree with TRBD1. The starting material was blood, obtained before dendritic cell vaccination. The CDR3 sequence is CASSLTGGADTEAFF. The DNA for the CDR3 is TGTGCCAGCAGCTTAACAGGGGGGGCGGACACTGAAGCTTTCTTT.